This TCR beta chain comes out of a study of identical twins. Regarding this clonotype: The antigen is not known.

Trimming cost V 4 bases and J 1 base; bases outside gene matches: 5. This CDR3 spans 14 amino acids. CDR1 and CDR2 (germline): SQVTM, ANQGSEA. Points from the study as a whole: Models underestimated how often monozygotic twins shared out-of-frame TCR alpha. A lower insertion count was a feature of abundant cord blood beta clonotypes, with no such feature in memory repertoires. Instead of following the same donors, the conclusions were based on cross-sectional statistical analysis.

Carrying unique molecular identifiers, the cDNA also gained a universal primer site through template switching. Each CDR3 protein is one row after TCRdb ran MiXCR on the 5' RACE reads. The repertoire holds around 220,000 distinct CDR3 sequences, with roughly a tenth as singletons. The genes are TRBV29-1 and TRBJ2-3, with 7 bases that match TRBD2. The receptor comes from a man over 45 in good health. Sequencing input: memory T cells sorted from blood. CDR3 nucleotide sequence: TGCAGCGTTGGGTGGGGACTACGCACAGATACGCAGTATTTT. It translates to CSVGWGLRTDTQYF.